Below are 15 T cell receptor beta chains sequenced from a single sample in a study of shared clonotypes between healthy human individuals. Measured with immunoSEQ multiplex PCR; TCRdb has only the in-frame clones, and not every one. The sample has around 510,000 clones, around 80% seen once. The source material was PBMCs. All receptors come from a woman in her thirties or forties in good health. Some clones in this sample may be carry-over from other donors' samples.

The gene calls are TRBV7-8 and TRBJ1-4; 7 bases agree with TRBD1. The CDR3 is 14 amino acids. V shed 4 bases, J shed 8 bases, and the junction held 7 bases outside the gene matches. Germline V lookup: CDR1 SGHVS, CDR2 FQNEAQ. Here the CDR3 DNA reads TGTGCCAGCAGCTCGAAGACAGGGAACGAAAAACTGTTTTTT. This sequence encodes CASSSKTGNEKLFF.

This clone was seen a single time. The rearrangement uses TRBV27 and TRBJ2-6, with D possibly being TRBD1 (5 bases). The V gene's germline CDR1 is MNHEY and CDR2 SMNVEV (reference sequence). This CDR3 has 15 amino acids. V lost 5 bases and J 0 bases, leaving 8 bases between the germline ends. The DNA for the CDR3 is TGTGCCAGCAGTCCTGACAGCTCTGGGGCCAACGTCCTGACTTTC. Translating it yields CASSPDSSGANVLTF.

The V gene is TRBV25-1, the J gene TRBJ1-3; 9 bases fit TRBD1. Germline V gene sequence: CDR1 MGHDK, CDR2 SYGVNS. The CDR3 runs to 17 residues. J was trimmed by 0 bases and V by 4 bases; bases with no gene match: 7. CDR3 in amino acids: CASSVRQGVRSGNTIYF. The CDR3 DNA is TGTGCCAGCAGTGTGAGACAGGGGGTGCGCTCTGGAAACACCATATATTTT.

The chain combines TRBV19 with TRBJ2-7; 7 nucleotides match TRBD2. Germline CDR1 LNHDA, CDR2 SQIVND (reference sequence). The CDR3 spans 14 residues. V lost 3 bases to trimming and J lost 2 bases; unmatched junction nucleotides: 4. CDR3 region: CASSIKRGAYEQYF. CDR3 DNA sequence: TGTGCCAGTAGTATCAAGCGGGGAGCCTACGAGCAGTACTTC.

The gene calls are TRBV28 and TRBJ2-1, with a tentative D call TRBD2 (5 bases). V lost 10 bases and J 3 bases, leaving 16 bases between the germline ends. Germline CDR1 and CDR2: MDHEN and SYDVKM. There are 14 residues in the CDR3. Here the CDR3 DNA reads TGTGCCACAGGCACCCTCGGGGACTACAATGAGCAGTTCTTC. Amino acid sequence: CATGTLGDYNEQFF.

This clone was seen more than once but under ten times. The same CDR3 is also encoded by other DNA sequences in this sample. The V gene is TRBV29-1, the J gene TRBJ2-3; 9 nucleotides line up with TRBD1. The CDR3 contains 13 residues. Trimming cost V 7 bases and J 3 bases; bases outside gene matches: 5. CDR1 and CDR2 from the germline V gene are SQVTM and ANQGSEA. The CDR3: CSAGQGGTDTQYF. Written as DNA, the CDR3 is TGCAGCGCGGGACAGGGCGGTACAGATACGCAGTATTTT.

CDR3 sequence: CASSPRMSEFMNTEAFF. CDR3 bases: TGCGCCAGCAGCCCGCGTATGTCTGAGTTCATGAACACTGAAGCTTTCTTT. The chain has TRBV5-1 and TRBJ1-1, with D uncertain. The germline V gene encodes CDR1 SGHRS and CDR2 YFSETQ. The V gene lost 4 bases and the J gene lost 0 bases, with 19 bases spanning the gap. CDR3 length: 17 amino acids.

The chain links TRBV18 to TRBJ1-1; D uncertain. The germline V and J ends were trimmed by 1 base and 1 base, with 13 bases remaining between them. Looked up from germline, CDR1 is KGHSH and CDR2 is LQKENI. This CDR3 has 16 amino acids. The CDR3 DNA sequence: TGTGCCAGCTCACCACGCAGCACGGGCAGGAACACTGAAGCTTTCTTT. Translating gives CASSPRSTGRNTEAFF.

The chain carries TRBV4-3 and TRBJ1-4, with D possibly TRBD1 on 5 matching bases. This CDR3 comprises 15 residues. Trimming stripped 4 bases from V and 10 bases from J, with 19 bases between. In germline, CDR1 is LGHNA, CDR2 YSLEER. In DNA, the CDR3 is TGCGCCAGCAGCCCACAGGTCCCGCCGGAGGGAAAACTGTTTTTT. This codes for CASSPQVPPEGKLFF.

V and J are TRBV5-1 and TRBJ1-1, with 7 bases lining up with TRBD1. Trimming took 5 bases from V and 1 from J; bases not matched to a gene: 8. The CDR3 consists of 15 residues. Germline lookup yields CDR1 SGHRS and CDR2 YFSETQ. CDR3 region: CASSFFTGENTEAFF. As DNA, the CDR3 is TGCGCCAGCAGTTTTTTCACAGGGGAGAACACTGAAGCTTTCTTT.

Only one count was recorded for this clone. The rearrangement joins TRBV10-3 to TRBJ1-5, with TRBD1 identical over 8 bases. CDR1 and CDR2 from the germline V gene are ENHRY and SYGVKD. The CDR3 is 15 residues long. The J segment lost 6 bases and the V segment lost 3 bases, leaving 7 bases of the junction unmatched. As DNA, the CDR3 is TGTGCCATCAGTGATGGTAGGACAGGGATTCAGCCCCAGCATTTT. Protein product: CAISDGRTGIQPQHF.

The chain uses TRBV7-2 and TRBJ1-1; 9 nucleotides line up with TRBD1. V gave up 1 base and J gave up 4 bases; unmatched junction bases: 4. CDR3 length equals 15 residues. CDR1 is SGHTA and CDR2 is FQGNSA in the germline V gene. This CDR3 reads CASSLVPTGGTEAFF. The CDR3, as DNA: TGTGCCAGCAGCTTAGTACCGACAGGGGGCACTGAAGCTTTCTTT.

The chain couples TRBV9 to TRBJ2-3; D may match TRBD1 or TRBD2 (6 bases each). The germline gives CDR1 SGDLS, CDR2 YYNGEE. CDR3 length: 16 amino acids. Trimming removed 3 bases at V and 3 bases at J, with 17 bases between. CDR3 bases: TGTGCCAGCAGCGCCAGAGGGGGACGGGGGACAGATACGCAGTATTTT. Its translation is CASSARGGRGTDTQYF.

The table lists this clone with a count of one. Since a far larger clone is one base different, this is likely a read error. Additional DNA sequences in this sample encode the identical CDR3. The chain employs TRBV28 and TRBJ1-5; 11 bases are shared with TRBD1. CDR1 and CDR2 from the germline V gene are MDHEN and SYDVKM. The CDR3 consists of 16 residues. Here the CDR3 reads CASSLPDRGPSQPQHF. As DNA, the CDR3 is TGTGCCAGTAGTTTACCGGACAGGGGGCCAAGTCAGCCCCAGCATTTT.

V usage is TRBV5-1 and J usage is TRBJ2-1; the match to TRBD2 covers 13 bases. The CDR3 sequence is 17 residues long. The V segment lost 0 bases and the J segment 7 bases; nucleotides outside the gene matches: 7. From germline, CDR1 is SGHRS and CDR2 YFSETQ. The CDR3 protein is CASSLGTSGRAGNEQFF. CDR3 nucleotides: TGCGCCAGCAGCTTGGGCACTAGCGGGAGGGCCGGAAATGAGCAGTTCTTC.